This T cell receptor beta chain was identified in a study of early T cells in non-severe SARS-CoV-2 infection. Study overall: Sequencing was performed on bulk RNA from unsorted whole blood, leaving chains unpaired. Regarding the study as a whole: VDJdb-based annotation leaned toward anti-spike CD8 responses and missed private and CD4 specificities.

This clonotype showed up just a few times. Its antigen is currently unknown. The CDR3 spans 13 residues. With 3 bases removed from V and 10 bases from J, the gap between germline ends came to 15 bases. Germline V lookup: CDR1 LGHDT, CDR2 YNNKEL (reference sequence). Individual cDNA molecules carried attached unique molecular identifiers. Via MiXCR, TCRdb re-called the 5' RACE reads, giving one row per CDR3 protein. The table shows about 79,000 distinct CDR3 sequences, with less than 15% occurring only once. This sequence originates from an adult who was a healthcare worker with PCR-confirmed SARS-CoV-2 infection or an uninfected control (not recorded which). The rearrangement uses TRBV3-1 and TRBJ1-1; D is undetermined. The sample consisted of whole blood. The CDR3 is CASSHIRVPGAFF. Written as DNA, the CDR3 is TGTGCCAGCAGCCACATCCGGGTCCCAGGAGCTTTCTTT.